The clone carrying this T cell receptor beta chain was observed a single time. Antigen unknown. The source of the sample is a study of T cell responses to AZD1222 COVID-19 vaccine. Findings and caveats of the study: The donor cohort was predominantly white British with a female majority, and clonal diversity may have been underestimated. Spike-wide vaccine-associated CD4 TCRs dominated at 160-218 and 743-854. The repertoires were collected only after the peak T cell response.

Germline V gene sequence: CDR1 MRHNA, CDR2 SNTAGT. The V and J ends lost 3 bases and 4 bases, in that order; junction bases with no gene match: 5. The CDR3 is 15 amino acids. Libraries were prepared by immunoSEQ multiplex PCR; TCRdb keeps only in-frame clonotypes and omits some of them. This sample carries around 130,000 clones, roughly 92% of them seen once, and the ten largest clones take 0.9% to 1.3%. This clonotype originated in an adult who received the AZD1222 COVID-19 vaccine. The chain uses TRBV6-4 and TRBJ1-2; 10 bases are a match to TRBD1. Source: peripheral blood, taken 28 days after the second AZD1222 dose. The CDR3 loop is CASSDWTGGAYGYTF. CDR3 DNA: TGTGCCAGCAGTGATTGGACAGGGGGGGCCTATGGCTACACCTTC.